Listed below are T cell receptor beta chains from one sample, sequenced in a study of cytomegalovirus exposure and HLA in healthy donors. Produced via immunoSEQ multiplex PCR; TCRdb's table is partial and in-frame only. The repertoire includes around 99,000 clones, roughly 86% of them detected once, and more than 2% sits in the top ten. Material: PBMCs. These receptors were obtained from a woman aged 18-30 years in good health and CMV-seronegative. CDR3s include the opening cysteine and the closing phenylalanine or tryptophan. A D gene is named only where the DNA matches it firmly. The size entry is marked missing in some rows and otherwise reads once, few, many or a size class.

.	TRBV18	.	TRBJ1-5	TGTGCCAGCTCACCAGGGGTGGGGCCAAATCAGCCCCAGCATTTT	CASSPGVGPNQPQHF
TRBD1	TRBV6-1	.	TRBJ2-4	TGTGCCAGCACGAAGGGGGCGTGGGACATTCAGTACTTC	CASTKGAWDIQYF
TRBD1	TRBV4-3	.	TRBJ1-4	TGCGCCAGCAGCCAAGGGACAGGGGCCCTCAATGAAAAACTGTTTTTT	CASSQGTGALNEKLFF
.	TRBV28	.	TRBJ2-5	TGTGCCAGCAGTCCCCTAGGGACTGACCAAGAGACCCAGTACTTC	CASSPLGTDQETQYF
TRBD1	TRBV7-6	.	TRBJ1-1	TGTGCCAGCAGCCCCAGACAGGGTAGGAACACTGAAGCTTTCTTT	CASSPRQGRNTEAFF
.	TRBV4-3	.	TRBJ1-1	TGCGCCAGCAGGGACCTCGGGCCGCGGGGTGAAGCTTTCTTT	CASRDLGPRGEAFF
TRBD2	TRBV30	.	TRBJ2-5	TGTGCCTGGGCCCTACCGGGACTAGCGGTCCAAGAGACCCAGTACTTC	CAWALPGLAVQETQYF
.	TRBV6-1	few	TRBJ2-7	TGTGCCAGCAGTGTTCTGGGCGACGAGCAGTACTTC	CASSVLGDEQYF
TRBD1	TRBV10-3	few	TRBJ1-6	TGTGCCATCAGTGACCGGACAGGTTATAATTCACCCCTCCACTTT	CAISDRTGYNSPLHF
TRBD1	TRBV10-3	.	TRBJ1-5	TGTGCCATCAGTGAGTCACAGGGGGTTACGAACGGTCAGCCCCAGCATTTT	CAISESQGVTNGQPQHF
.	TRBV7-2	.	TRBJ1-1	TGTGCCAGCAGGAGGGCGAGCACTGAAGCTTTCTTT	CASRRASTEAFF
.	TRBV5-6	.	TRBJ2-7	TGTGCCAGCAGCCGACAGGTCTCCTACGAGCAGTACTTC	CASSRQVSYEQYF
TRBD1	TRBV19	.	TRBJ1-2	TGTGCCAGTACCCCGGACAGGGGGTATGGCTACACCTTC	CASTPDRGYGYTF
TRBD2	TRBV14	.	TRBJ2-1	TGTGCCAGCAGCCCACTAGCGGGAGGGGCCTACAATGAGCAGTTCTTC	CASSPLAGGAYNEQFF
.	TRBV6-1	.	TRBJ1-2	TGTGCCAGCAGTTTCGACAGCTATGGCTACACCTTC	CASSFDSYGYTF
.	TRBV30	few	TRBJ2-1	TGTGCCTGGAGGGTGCCAGACGAAAAGCGGGAGCAGTTCTTC	CAWRVPDEKREQFF
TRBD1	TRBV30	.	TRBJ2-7	TGTGCCTGGAGTGTGGGGACAGGGACCTTGGACGAGCAGTACTTC	CAWSVGTGTLDEQYF